This T cell receptor (beta chain) was found in a study of blood T cell repertoires in COVID-19. Study as a whole: The origin of the acute and convalescent COVID-19 samples was the United States, Italy and Spain. In each case, the material was cDNA or gDNA derived from T cells, B-cell-depleted T cells, or PBMCs.

As handled by the study authors: For nucleated cells, counts were estimated from reference gene primer amplification. Repertoires were generated with immunoSEQ multiplex PCR, while TCRdb's copy carries only in-frame clones and drops some. The D gene and trimming were derived from the DNA, and the V and J assignments and clone size from that table. The profile shows tens of thousands of clones, roughly 80% of them singletons. The ends lost 5 bases at V and 2 bases at J; junction bases unmatched: 6. The CDR3 length is 14 residues. Germline V gene sequence: CDR1 SGHRS, CDR2 YFSETQ. Seattle patients were enrolled while actively infected and followed longitudinally.

The chain carries TRBV5-1 and TRBJ2-5; 7 bases match TRBD1. Specimen: peripheral blood. This receptor was obtained from a man aged 30-40 years with COVID-19, enrolled during active disease. The CDR3 nucleotides are TGCGCCAGCAGGTACGGGACAGTACAAGAGACCCAGTACTTC. This encodes CASRYGTVQETQYF. The full variable domain, its missing parts supplied by reference TRBV5-1 and TRBJ2-5, is KAGVTQTPRYLIKTRGQQVTLSCSPISGHRSVSWYQQTPGQGLQFLFEYFSETQRNKGNFPGRFSGRQFSNSRSEMNVSTLELGDSALYLCASRYGTVQETQYFGPGTRLLVL.